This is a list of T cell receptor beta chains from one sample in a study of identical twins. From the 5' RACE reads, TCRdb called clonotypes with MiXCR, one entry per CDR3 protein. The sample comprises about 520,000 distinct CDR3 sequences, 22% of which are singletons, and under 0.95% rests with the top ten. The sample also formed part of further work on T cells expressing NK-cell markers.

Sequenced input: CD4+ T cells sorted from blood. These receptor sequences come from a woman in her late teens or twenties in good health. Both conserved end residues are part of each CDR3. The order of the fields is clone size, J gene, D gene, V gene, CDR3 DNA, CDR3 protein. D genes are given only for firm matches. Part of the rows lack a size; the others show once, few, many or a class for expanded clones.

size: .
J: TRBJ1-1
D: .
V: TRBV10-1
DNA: TGCGCCAGCAGTGGAGGGGGTCTTGCTGAAGCTTTCTTT
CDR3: CASSGGGLAEAFF

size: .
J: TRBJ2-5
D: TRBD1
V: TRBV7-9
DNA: TGTGCCAGCAGCTCCTGGGGACAGAAGGAGACCCAGTACTTC
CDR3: CASSSWGQKETQYF

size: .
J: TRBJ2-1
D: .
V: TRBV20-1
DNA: TGCAGTGCTAGAGAACGGGAGATTTACAATGAGCAGTTCTTC
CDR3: CSAREREIYNEQFF

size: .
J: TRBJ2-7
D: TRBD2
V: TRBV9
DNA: TGTGCCAGCAGCGTAGGACTAGCGGGGCGGTACGAGCAGTACTTC
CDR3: CASSVGLAGRYEQYF

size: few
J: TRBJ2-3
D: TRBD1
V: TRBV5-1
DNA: TGCGCCAGCAGGCCGGGACAGGGTGCTTGGAGCACAGATACGCAGTATTTT
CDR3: CASRPGQGAWSTDTQYF

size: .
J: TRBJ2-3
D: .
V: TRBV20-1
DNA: TGCAGTGTCCCGGGCAGGGGCACAGATACGCAGTATTTT
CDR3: CSVPGRGTDTQYF

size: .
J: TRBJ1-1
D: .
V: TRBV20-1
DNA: TGCAGTGCTAGCGGCCCCAGTAGAGGAACTGAAGCTTTCTTT
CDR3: CSASGPSRGTEAFF

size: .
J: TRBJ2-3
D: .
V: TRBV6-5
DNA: TGTGCCAGCAGTTACTCCTCGGATTACCGCACAGATACGCAGTATTTT
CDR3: CASSYSSDYRTDTQYF

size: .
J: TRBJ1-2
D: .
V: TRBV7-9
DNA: TGTGCCAGCAGCTTATCAGACGGGGCGAACTATGGCTACACCTTC
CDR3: CASSLSDGANYGYTF

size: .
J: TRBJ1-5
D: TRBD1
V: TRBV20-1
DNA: TGCAGTGCTAGGGGCAGGGGGTTCCTTAGCAATCAGCCCCAGCATTTT
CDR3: CSARGRGFLSNQPQHF